Sequencing of this TCR beta chain was carried out in a study of blood T cell repertoires in COVID-19. Study-wide background: Recovered Cohort 3 donors showed two negative PCRs, clearance, or symptom resolution. PBMCs, B-cell-depleted T cells, or T cells provided the cDNA or gDNA that made up the material.

The authors' processing: Scientists estimated how many nucleated cells there were by amplifying reference gene primers. Measured with immunoSEQ multiplex PCR; TCRdb has only the in-frame clones, and not every one. That table is the source of V, J and clone size, and D and trimming were worked out from the DNA. The table has approximately 190,000 clones, about 86% seen once. Germline CDR1 SEHNR, CDR2 FQNEAQ (reference sequence). V shed 4 bases, J shed 2 bases, and the junction held 7 bases outside the gene matches. The CDR3 has 16 residues. The sample was PBMCs or T cells enriched from blood (not recorded which). The clonotype comes from a woman aged 40 to 50 in a cohort exposed to, infected with or recovered from COVID-19 (not recorded which). This chain uses TRBV7-9 with TRBJ2-7; TRBD2 agrees at 11 bases. Here the CDR3 reads CASSSPTSGGPYEQYF. CDR3 coding DNA: TGTGCCAGCAGCTCTCCTACTAGCGGGGGCCCCTACGAGCAGTACTTC.